This TCR beta chain is from a study of blood T cell repertoires in COVID-19. Overall study: Samples came from the United States, Italy and Spain, spanning acute and convalescent COVID-19. T cells, B-cell-depleted T cells, or PBMCs provided the cDNA or gDNA that served as material.

Per the germline V gene, CDR1 is SGHTA and CDR2 is FQGNSA. The ends were cut back, 0 bases at V and 4 bases at J, with 8 bases in the middle. There are 14 residues in the CDR3. Original analysis: From reference gene primer amplification, estimates of nucleated cell counts were derived. Measured with immunoSEQ multiplex PCR; TCRdb has only the in-frame clones, and not every one. The DNA gave D and trimming, while V, J and clone size come from that table. Of under 200,000 clones in the sample, around 82% were seen once. This clonotype was sampled from a man in his 60s who had recovered from COVID-19. The sample was peripheral blood. The chain couples TRBV7-2 to TRBJ2-3; D possibly corresponds to TRBD1 (5 bases). The CDR3 here is CASSLAAGPDTQYF. In nucleotides, the CDR3 is TGTGCCAGCAGCTTAGCTGCAGGGCCAGATACGCAGTATTTT.